The clone carrying this T cell receptor (beta chain) was observed a handful of times. Antigen specificity is unknown. This entry comes from a study of cytotoxic CD8 clonotypes in ibrutinib-treated CLL. General observations from the study: Clonality was higher at baseline than in age-matched healthy donors and tracked circulating CD8+ T-cell counts. Under treatment, the uncommon public clonotypes either contracted or remained stable.

The CDR3 runs to 16 residues. Germline V gene sequence: CDR1 SGHAT, CDR2 FQNNGV. Losses at the gene ends were 3 bases for V and 5 bases for J; bases not matched to a gene: 9. Some clones are missing from TCRdb's copy, which holds only in-frame ones; the method was immunoSEQ multiplex PCR. The sample records around 250,000 clones, 70% being singletons. The specimen was PBMCs, collected after 24 months of ibrutinib treatment. The chain recombines TRBV11-2 with TRBJ2-5, with 10 bases identical to TRBD2. This TCR was sampled from a human donor with chronic lymphocytic leukemia. The CDR3 protein is CASSFSIAGGGETQYF. For the CDR3, the DNA is TGTGCCAGCAGCTTCTCTATAGCGGGAGGCGGCGAGACCCAGTACTTC.